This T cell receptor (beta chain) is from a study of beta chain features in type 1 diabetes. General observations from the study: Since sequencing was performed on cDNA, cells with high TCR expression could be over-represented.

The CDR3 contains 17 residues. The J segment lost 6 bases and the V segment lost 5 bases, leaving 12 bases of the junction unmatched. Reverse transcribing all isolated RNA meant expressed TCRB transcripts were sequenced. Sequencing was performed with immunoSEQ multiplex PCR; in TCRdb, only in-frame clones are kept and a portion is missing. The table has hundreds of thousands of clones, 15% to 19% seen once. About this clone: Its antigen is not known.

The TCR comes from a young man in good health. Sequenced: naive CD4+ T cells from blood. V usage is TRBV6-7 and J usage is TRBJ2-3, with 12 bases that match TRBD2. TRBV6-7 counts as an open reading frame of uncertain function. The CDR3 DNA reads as TGTGCCAGCAGTCCCGAACCTAGCGGGGGGGCCCTCGATACGCAGTATTTT. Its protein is CASSPEPSGGALDTQYF.